The 2 T cell receptor beta chains below come from one sample, sequenced in a study of technical replicates of blood from several donors. Here immunoSEQ multiplex PCR was the method, and the copy in TCRdb shows in-frame clones only, minus some. The profile shows approximately 79,000 clones, around 90% of them singletons. Input material: T cells isolated from PBMCs. The receptors were sampled from a human donor in good health.

The gene calls are TRBV4-1 and TRBJ2-1; 14 positions agree with TRBD2. Germline V gene lookup returns CDR1 MGHRA and CDR2 YSYEKL. V trimming: 1 base; J trimming: 8 bases; junction bases outside the gene matches: 13. This CDR3 contains 19 residues. The CDR3 spells CASSQVEVLTSGRVDEQFF. The CDR3 DNA reads as TGCGCCAGCAGCCAAGTAGAGGTTCTGACTAGCGGGAGGGTCGATGAGCAGTTCTTC.

The chain couples TRBV2 to TRBJ2-3; D perhaps matches TRBD1 (6 bases). CDR1 is SNHLY, CDR2 FYNNEI, per germline. The CDR3 is 13 residues long. The V end was cut by 7 bases, the J end by 4 bases, with 12 bases between. CDR3 in DNA: TGTGCCAGCAAGAGGACAGAGGCAGATACGCAGTATTTT. It translates to CASKRTEADTQYF.